What follows are 9 T cell receptor beta chains derived from one specimen sequenced in a study of shared clonotypes between healthy human individuals. Assay: immunoSEQ multiplex PCR; the TCRdb copy retains only in-frame clones and omits some. The repertoire holds a few million clones, with about nine tenths as singletons. The sample comprised naive CD4+ T cells from PBMCs. Subset denoted: CD45RA+ positively selected. The receptors shown here come from a man between 18 and 35 years old in good health. Some clones in this sample may be carry-over from other donors' samples.

A remark on this clone: Distinct nucleotide sequences in the sample also encode this CDR3. This rearrangement joins TRBV11-3 to TRBJ2-1, with no clear D. Germline loops: CDR1 SGHNT, CDR2 YENEEA. Trimming took 4 bases from V and 7 from J, leaving 8 bases between them. The CDR3 is 12 amino acids. The CDR3 DNA is TGTGCCAGCAGCTCCGCCGGGAATGAGCAGTTCTTC. It is translated as CASSSAGNEQFF.

This clone has more than one count but fewer than ten. The V gene is TRBV6-1, the J gene TRBJ1-1; 7 bases are a match to TRBD1. V lost 6 bases to trimming and J lost 0 bases; unmatched junction nucleotides: 1. CDR1 MNHNS and CDR2 SASEGT come from the germline V gene. CDR3 length: 13 residues. The CDR3 loop reads CASRTGLNTEAFF. In DNA, the CDR3 is TGTGCCAGCAGGACAGGGTTGAACACTGAAGCTTTCTTT.

The gene calls are TRBV11-2 and TRBJ2-1; D is uncertain. The germline CDR1 and CDR2 sequences are SGHAT and FQNNGV. The CDR3 is 16 residues long. V gave up 4 bases and J gave up 0 bases, with 13 bases separating them. The CDR3 nucleotides read TGTGCCAGCAGCTCCCAGGTGTTAAGCTCCTACAATGAGCAGTTCTTC. Residues: CASSSQVLSSYNEQFF.

The rearrangement uses TRBV7-3 and TRBJ1-1; TRBD1 aligns across 7 bases. The CDR3 totals 17 residues. Germline loops: CDR1 SGHTA, CDR2 FQGTGA. V gave up 4 bases and J gave up 5 bases; unmatched junction bases: 16. CDR3: CASSSLGPGQAGTEAFF. In nucleotides, the CDR3 is TGTGCCAGCAGCTCCCTTGGACCCGGACAGGCGGGAACTGAAGCTTTCTTT.

The rearrangement uses TRBV2 and TRBJ1-4, with 7 positions matching TRBD1. From germline, CDR1 is SNHLY and CDR2 FYNNEI. V lost 6 bases and J lost 7; bases outside the gene matches: 11. The CDR3 has 15 residues. Here the CDR3 reads CASRSSRGTAEKLFF. Here the CDR3 DNA reads TGTGCCAGCAGGAGCTCCAGGGGGACGGCTGAAAAACTGTTTTTT.

The chain carries TRBV15 and TRBJ2-1; D is unresolved. In germline, CDR1 is LNHNV, CDR2 YYDKDF (reference sequence). Between the trimmed V and J ends, which lost 0 bases and 0 bases, there was a span of 12 bases. This CDR3 is built from 17 residues. In nucleotides, the CDR3 is TGTGCCACCAGCAGAGATTACCGGGTGAGCTCCTACAATGAGCAGTTCTTC. It yields the protein CATSRDYRVSSYNEQFF.

V gene TRBV2 combines with J gene TRBJ1-1; D unclear. Germline-derived CDR1 and CDR2 are SNHLY and FYNNEI. Trimming cost V 5 bases and J 0 bases, with 22 bases left between them. CDR3 size: 18 residues. CDR3 nucleotide sequence: TGTGCCAGCAGTATTGAAGACGTCTCCTTGATTATGAACACTGAAGCTTTCTTT. This encodes CASSIEDVSLIMNTEAFF.

Worth noting for this clone: Other DNA sequences of this sample code for an identical CDR3. The chain combines TRBV5-5 with TRBJ2-7, with D tentatively TRBD1 (5 bases). Germline CDR1 reads SGHKS; CDR2 reads YYEKEE (reference sequence). Trimming pared 0 bases from V and 3 bases from J, leaving 10 bases between. This CDR3 comprises 14 residues. CDR3 bases: TGTGCCAGCAGCTTGGGTGGGGCAGGCTACGAGCAGTACTTC. Amino acid sequence: CASSLGGAGYEQYF. The whole variable domain, remainder taken from reference TRBV5-5 and TRBJ2-7, is DAGVTQSPTHLIKTRGQQVTLRCSPISGHKSVSWYQQVLGQGPQFIFQYYEKEERGRGNFPDRFSARQFPNYSSELNVNALLLGDSALYLCASSLGGAGYEQYFGPGTRLTVT.

This sequence joins TRBV4-3 and TRBJ2-7; tentative D call: TRBD2 (6 bases). The CDR3 contains 15 residues. Germline loops: CDR1 LGHNA, CDR2 YSLEER. The germline V and J ends were trimmed by 2 bases and 5 bases, with 16 bases remaining between them. CDR3 bases: TGCGCCAGCAGCCAACGGTCCGGGAGTGAGGACGAGCAGTACTTC. The encoded protein is CASSQRSGSEDEQYF.